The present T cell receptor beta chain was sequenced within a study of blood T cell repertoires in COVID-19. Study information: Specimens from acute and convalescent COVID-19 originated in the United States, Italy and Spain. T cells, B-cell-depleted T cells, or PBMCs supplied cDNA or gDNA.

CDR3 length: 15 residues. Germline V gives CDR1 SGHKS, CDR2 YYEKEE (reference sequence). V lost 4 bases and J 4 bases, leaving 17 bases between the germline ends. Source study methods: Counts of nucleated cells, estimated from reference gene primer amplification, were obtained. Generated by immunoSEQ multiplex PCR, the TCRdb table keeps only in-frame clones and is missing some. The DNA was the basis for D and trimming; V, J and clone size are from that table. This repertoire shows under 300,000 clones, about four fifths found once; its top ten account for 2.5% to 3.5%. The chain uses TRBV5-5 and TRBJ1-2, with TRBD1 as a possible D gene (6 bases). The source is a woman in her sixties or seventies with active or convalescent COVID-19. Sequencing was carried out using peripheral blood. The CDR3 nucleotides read TGTGCCAGCAGCCCCCTACAGGGCTCGGGCTATGGCTACACCTTC. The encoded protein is CASSPLQGSGYGYTF.